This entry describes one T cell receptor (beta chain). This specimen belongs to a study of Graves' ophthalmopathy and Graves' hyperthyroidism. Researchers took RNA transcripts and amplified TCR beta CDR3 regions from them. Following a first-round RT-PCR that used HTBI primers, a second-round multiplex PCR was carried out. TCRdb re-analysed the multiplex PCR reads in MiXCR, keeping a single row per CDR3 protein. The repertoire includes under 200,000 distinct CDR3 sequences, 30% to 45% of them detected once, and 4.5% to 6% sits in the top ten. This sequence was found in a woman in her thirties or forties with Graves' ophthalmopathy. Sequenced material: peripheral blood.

CDR3 sequence (DNA): TGTGCCAGTAGTATGGCTGGGGGAGGCGAGACCCAGTACTTC. As protein: CASSMAGGGETQYF. The gene calls are TRBV19 and TRBJ2-5; a possible D gene is TRBD2 (6 bases). Germline CDR1 LNHDA, CDR2 SQIVND (reference sequence). CDR3 length: 14 amino acids. V was shortened by 3 bases and J by 5 bases, with 13 bases between the two germline ends.